This T cell receptor (beta chain) was sequenced during a study of spatial heterogeneity in lung cancer. General study findings and limits: Tracking of tumor mutation counts was seen in expanded intratumoral alpha and beta TCR counts.

In its sample, this clonotype ranks as medium-sized. Antigen specificity is unknown. Germline V lookup: CDR1 SGDLS, CDR2 YYNGEE. The V segment lost 0 bases and the J segment 6 bases; nucleotides outside the gene matches: 10. CDR3 length: 17 amino acids. Using its own MiXCR run on the 5' RACE reads, TCRdb lists one record per CDR3 protein. Counted here are 5,000 to 6,500 distinct CDR3 sequences, approximately 4.9% occurring once; the ten biggest clones make up around 25%. Time point indicated: sample taken at primary tumor resection. Donation came from about 72 patients with untreated early-stage non-small cell lung cancer.

The sequence was collected from a male donor with early-stage non-small cell lung cancer. The rearrangement joins TRBV9 to TRBJ2-3; 10 bases are a match to TRBD2. The sample consisted of lung tumor tissue, taken at surgery. CDR3 residues: CASSVAASGRGVDTQYF. The CDR3 coding sequence is TGTGCCAGCAGCGTAGCAGCCAGCGGGAGGGGGGTGGATACGCAGTATTTT.